Below, 2 T cell receptor beta chains from the same sample are listed, as sequenced in a study of cytomegalovirus exposure and HLA in healthy donors (dated by TCRdb to 2016 to 2017). Library creation used the immunoSEQ multiplex PCR assay. A mixture of 60 forward primers for TCR Vbeta segments and 13 reverse primers for TCR Jbeta segments was used in the multiplex PCR. TCRdb re-hosts the immuneACCESS table, in-frame sequences only. Its copies lack some clones; in the studies checked, an unresolved V gene accounts for under half of them, and the cause for the rest is not known. Recorded for this sample are roughly 110,000 clones; around four fifths of them occurred a single time. The biggest ten clones account for about 1.6% of the sample. Sequences were obtained from PBMCs. These receptor sequences come from a man aged 45-60 years in good health and CMV-seronegative.

The chain joins TRBV5-1 to TRBJ1-3, with TRBD1 as a possible D gene (6 bases). The CDR3 runs to 14 residues. CDR1 is SGHRS, CDR2 YFSETQ, per germline. V was cut by 5 bases and J by 0 bases, with 9 bases left in between. The CDR3 sequence is CASRMGASGNTIYF. DNA for the CDR3: TGCGCCAGCAGGATGGGGGCCTCTGGAAACACCATATATTTT.

This chain links TRBV7-8 with TRBJ2-7, with a possible D match to TRBD2 (5 bases). V was shortened by 2 bases and J by 4 bases, with 9 bases between the two germline ends. Germline assignment: CDR1 SGHVS and CDR2 FQNEAQ. This CDR3 has 13 amino acids. CDR3 sequence: CASSLTGKYEQYV. In nucleotides, the CDR3 is TGTGCCAGCAGCTTAACGGGGAAGTACGAGCAGTACGTC.